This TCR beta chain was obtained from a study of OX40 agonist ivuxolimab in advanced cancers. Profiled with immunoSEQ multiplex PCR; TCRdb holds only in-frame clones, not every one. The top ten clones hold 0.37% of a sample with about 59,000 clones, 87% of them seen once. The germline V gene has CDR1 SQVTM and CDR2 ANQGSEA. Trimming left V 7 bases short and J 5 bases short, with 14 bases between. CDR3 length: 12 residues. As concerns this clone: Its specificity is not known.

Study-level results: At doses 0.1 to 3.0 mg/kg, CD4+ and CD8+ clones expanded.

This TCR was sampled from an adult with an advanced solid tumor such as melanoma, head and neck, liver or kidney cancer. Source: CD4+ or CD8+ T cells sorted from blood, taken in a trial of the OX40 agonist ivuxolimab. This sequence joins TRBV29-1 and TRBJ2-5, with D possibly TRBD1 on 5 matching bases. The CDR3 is CSGSEGAETQYF. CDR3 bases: TGCAGCGGGTCAGAAGGGGCGGAGACCCAGTACTTC.